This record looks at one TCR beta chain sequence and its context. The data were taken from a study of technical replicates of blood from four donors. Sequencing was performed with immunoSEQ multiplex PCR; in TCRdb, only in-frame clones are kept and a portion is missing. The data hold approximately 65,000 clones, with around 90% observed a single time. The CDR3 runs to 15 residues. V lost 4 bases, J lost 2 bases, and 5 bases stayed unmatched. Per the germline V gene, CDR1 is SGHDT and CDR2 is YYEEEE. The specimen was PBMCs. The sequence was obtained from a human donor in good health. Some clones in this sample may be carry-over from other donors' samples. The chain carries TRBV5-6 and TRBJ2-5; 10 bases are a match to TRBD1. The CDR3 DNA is TGTGCCAGCAGCCGGGGACAGGGGCATCAAGAGACCCAGTACTTC. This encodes CASSRGQGHQETQYF.